Detailed here is one T cell receptor (beta chain). Its antigen is not known. The CDR3 runs to 14 residues. CDR1 is SGHDN and CDR2 is FVKESK in the germline V gene. The V end was cut by 2 bases, the J end by 7 bases, with 12 bases between. The data stem from a study of shared clonotypes between healthy human individuals. Study summary: Contributing individuals were two females and three males aged 18 to 49.

Study outcomes and limitations: The naive CD4 repertoires of a handful of donors were compared, and around 5.1% of clonotypes were shared. On the whole, naive subsets had larger estimated richness than memory subsets had.

The assay used deep level. Measured with immunoSEQ multiplex PCR; TCRdb has only the in-frame clones, and not every one. The table has some 1,600,000 clones, 95% to 99% seen once. The TCR comes from a man aged 25 to 45 in good health. Input material: naive CD4+ T cells sorted from blood. Documented subset: CD45RA+ positively selected. This chain uses TRBV14 with TRBJ2-1; perhaps TRBD2 as D (5 bases). In DNA, the CDR3 is TGTGCCAGCAGCCAATTCGGAGGATCAAATGAGCAGTTCTTC. Protein sequence: CASSQFGGSNEQFF. Full variable domain (missing parts from reference TRBV14 and TRBJ2-1): EAGVTQFPSHSVIEKGQTVTLRCDPISGHDNLYWYRRVMGKEIKFLLHFVKESKQDESGMPNNRFLAERTGGTYSTLKVQPAELEDSGVYFCASSQFGGSNEQFFGPGTRLTVL.